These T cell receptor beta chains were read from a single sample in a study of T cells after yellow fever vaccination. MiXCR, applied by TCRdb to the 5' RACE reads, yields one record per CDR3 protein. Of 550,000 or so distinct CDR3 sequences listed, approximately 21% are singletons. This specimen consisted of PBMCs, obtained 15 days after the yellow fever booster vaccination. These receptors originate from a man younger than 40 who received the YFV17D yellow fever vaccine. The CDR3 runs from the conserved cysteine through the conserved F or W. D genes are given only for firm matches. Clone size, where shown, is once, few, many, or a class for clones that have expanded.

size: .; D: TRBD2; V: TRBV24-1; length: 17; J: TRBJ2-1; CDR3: CATSDPPQREGGDEQFF; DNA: TGTGCCACCAGTGATCCACCTCAGCGGGAGGGAGGCGATGAGCAGTTCTTC
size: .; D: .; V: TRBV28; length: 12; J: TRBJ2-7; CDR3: CASSSQGLEQYF; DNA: TGTGCCAGCAGCAGCCAAGGCCTGGAGCAGTACTTC
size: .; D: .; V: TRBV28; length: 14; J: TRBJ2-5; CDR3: CASSRSGMVETQYF; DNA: TGTGCCAGCAGCCGCTCAGGGATGGTGGAGACCCAGTACTTC
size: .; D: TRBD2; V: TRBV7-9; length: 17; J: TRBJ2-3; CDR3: CASSRGLAGERTDTQYF; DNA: TGTGCCAGCAGCCGGGGACTAGCGGGAGAAAGAACAGATACGCAGTATTTT
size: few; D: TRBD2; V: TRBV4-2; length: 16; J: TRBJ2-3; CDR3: CASSQETSGSSDTQYF; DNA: TGTGCCAGCAGCCAAGAGACTAGCGGGAGTTCAGATACGCAGTATTTT
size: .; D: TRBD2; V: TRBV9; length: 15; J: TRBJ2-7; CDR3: CASSVTERGLGEQYF; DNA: TGTGCCAGCAGCGTAACGGAGCGGGGGCTGGGGGAGCAGTACTTC
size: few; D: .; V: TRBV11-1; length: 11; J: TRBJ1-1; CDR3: CASSRATEAFF; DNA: TGTGCCAGCAGCCGCGCTACTGAAGCTTTCTTT
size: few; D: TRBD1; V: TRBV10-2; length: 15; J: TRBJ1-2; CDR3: CASSETRGYVYGYTF; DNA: TGCGCCAGCAGTGAGACCAGGGGGTATGTCTATGGCTACACCTTC
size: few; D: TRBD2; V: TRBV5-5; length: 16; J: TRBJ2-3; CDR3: CASRVGTSGSADTQYF; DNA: TGTGCCAGCAGGGTCGGGACTAGCGGGAGTGCAGATACGCAGTATTTT
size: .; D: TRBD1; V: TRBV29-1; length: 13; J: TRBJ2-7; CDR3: CSGYQGVGNEQYF; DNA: TGCAGCGGATATCAGGGGGTGGGTAACGAGCAGTACTTC
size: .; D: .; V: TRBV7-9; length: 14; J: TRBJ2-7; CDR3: CASSRFQKVDEQYF; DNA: TGTGCCAGCAGCCGATTCCAGAAAGTGGACGAGCAGTACTTC
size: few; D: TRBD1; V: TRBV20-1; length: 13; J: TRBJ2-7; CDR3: CSATGTDSYEQYF; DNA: TGCAGTGCAACCGGGACAGACTCCTACGAGCAGTACTTC
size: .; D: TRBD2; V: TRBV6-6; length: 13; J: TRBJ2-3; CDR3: CASPSGVTDTQYF; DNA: TGTGCCAGCCCCAGCGGGGTCACAGATACGCAGTATTTT
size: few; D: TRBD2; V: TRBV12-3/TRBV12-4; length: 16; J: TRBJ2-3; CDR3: CASRPSLAAMTDTQYF; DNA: TGTGCCAGCAGACCGTCACTAGCGGCCATGACAGATACGCAGTATTTT
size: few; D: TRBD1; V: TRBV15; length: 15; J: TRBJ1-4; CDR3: CATSRDPGQAEKLFF; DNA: TGTGCCACCAGCAGAGATCCGGGACAGGCTGAAAAACTGTTTTTT
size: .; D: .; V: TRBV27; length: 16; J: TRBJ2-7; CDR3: CASSLPSGPPPYEQYF; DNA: TGTGCCAGCAGTTTACCATCGGGACCCCCTCCTTACGAGCAGTACTTC
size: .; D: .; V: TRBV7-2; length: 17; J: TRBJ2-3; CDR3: CASSPLPGESGTDTQYF; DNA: TGTGCCAGCAGCCCCCTCCCGGGAGAGTCGGGCACAGATACGCAGTATTTT
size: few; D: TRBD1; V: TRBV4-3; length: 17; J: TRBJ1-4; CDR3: CASSPTGTGATNEKLFF; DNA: TGCGCCAGCAGCCCAACCGGGACAGGGGCCACTAATGAAAAACTGTTTTTT
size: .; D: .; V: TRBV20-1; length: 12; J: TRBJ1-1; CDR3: CSAQGPVTEAFF; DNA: TGCAGTGCTCAGGGACCGGTCACTGAAGCTTTCTTT
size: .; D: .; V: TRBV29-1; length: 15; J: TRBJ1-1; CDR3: CSVPDWGAMNTEAFF; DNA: TGCAGCGTTCCGGACTGGGGGGCCATGAACACTGAAGCTTTCTTT
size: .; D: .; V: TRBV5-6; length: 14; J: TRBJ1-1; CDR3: CASSIQGNARGAFF; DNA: TGTGCCAGCAGCATCCAGGGCAACGCACGAGGAGCTTTCTTT
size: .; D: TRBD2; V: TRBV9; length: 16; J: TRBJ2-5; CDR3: CASSHGTSGGSETQYF; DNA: TGTGCCAGCAGCCACGGGACTAGCGGGGGTTCAGAGACCCAGTACTTC
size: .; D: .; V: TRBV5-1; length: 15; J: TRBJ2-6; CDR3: CASSLVHSGANVLTF; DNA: TGCGCCAGCAGCTTGGTACACTCTGGGGCCAACGTCCTGACTTTC
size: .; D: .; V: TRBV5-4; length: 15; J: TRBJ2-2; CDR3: CASSLLWENTGELFF; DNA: TGTGCCAGCAGCTTGCTCTGGGAGAACACCGGGGAGCTGTTTTTT
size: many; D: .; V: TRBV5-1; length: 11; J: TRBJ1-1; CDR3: CASRGETEAFF; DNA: TGCGCCAGCAGAGGGGAAACTGAAGCTTTCTTT
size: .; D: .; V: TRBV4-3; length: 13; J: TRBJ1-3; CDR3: CASSQDRGNTIYF; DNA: TGCGCCAGCAGCCAAGACCGAGGAAACACCATATATTTT
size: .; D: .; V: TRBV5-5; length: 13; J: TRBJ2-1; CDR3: CASSWYLENEQFF; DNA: TGTGCCAGCAGCTGGTATCTAGAGAATGAGCAGTTCTTC
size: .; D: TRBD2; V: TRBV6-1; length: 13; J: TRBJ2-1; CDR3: CASSETRGGEQFF; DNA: TGTGCCAGCAGTGAAACCCGGGGGGGTGAGCAGTTCTTC
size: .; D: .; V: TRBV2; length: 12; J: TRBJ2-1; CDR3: CARCGSYNEQFF; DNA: TGTGCCAGGTGCGGCTCCTACAATGAGCAGTTCTTC
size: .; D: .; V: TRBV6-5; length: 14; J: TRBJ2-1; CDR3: CASSYSTPYNEQFF; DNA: TGTGCCAGCAGTTACTCGACCCCCTACAATGAGCAGTTCTTC
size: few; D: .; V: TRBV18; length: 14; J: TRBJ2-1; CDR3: CASSLNAVPQEQFF; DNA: TGTGCCAGCTCACTAAACGCGGTCCCCCAGGAGCAGTTCTTC
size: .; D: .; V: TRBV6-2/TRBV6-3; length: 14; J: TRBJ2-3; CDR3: CASRVSGTTDTQYF; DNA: TGTGCCAGCAGAGTGTCCGGGACGACAGATACGCAGTATTTT
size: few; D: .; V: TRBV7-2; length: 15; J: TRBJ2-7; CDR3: CASSLGGTVSYEQYF; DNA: TGTGCCAGCAGCTTAGGCGGGACGGTCTCCTACGAGCAGTACTTC
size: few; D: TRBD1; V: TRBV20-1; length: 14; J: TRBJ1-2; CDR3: CSAARQGVNYGYTF; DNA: TGCAGTGCAGCCCGACAGGGTGTTAACTATGGCTACACCTTC
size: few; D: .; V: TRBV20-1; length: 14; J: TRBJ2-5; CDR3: CSASWARVQETQYF; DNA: TGCAGTGCTAGTTGGGCGCGGGTGCAAGAGACCCAGTACTTC
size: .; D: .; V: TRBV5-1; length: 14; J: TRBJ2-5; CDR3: CASSLGAVRETQYF; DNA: TGCGCCAGCAGCTTGGGCGCGGTGCGGGAGACCCAGTACTTC
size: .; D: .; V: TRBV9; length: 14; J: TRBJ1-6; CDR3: CASSRETKDSPLHF; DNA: TGTGCCAGCAGCCGAGAGACAAAAGATTCACCCCTCCACTTT
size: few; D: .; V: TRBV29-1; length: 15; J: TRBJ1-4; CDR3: CSVGPAGHGTDKLFF; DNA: TGCAGCGTTGGTCCTGCAGGCCATGGGACGGATAAACTGTTTTTT
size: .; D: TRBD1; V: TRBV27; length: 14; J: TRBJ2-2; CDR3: CASSLMTGLGELFF; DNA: TGTGCCAGCAGTTTAATGACAGGGCTGGGGGAGCTGTTTTTT